The clone carrying this T cell receptor (beta chain) occurred once. Across about two dozen US areas, participants ranged in age from roughly 18 to 95 years. This record comes from a study of blood T cell repertoires in COVID-19. Study-wide background: T cells, B-cell-depleted T cells, or PBMCs supplied cDNA or gDNA.

The ends were cut back, 3 bases at V and 0 bases at J, with 5 bases in the middle. The CDR3 sequence is 13 residues long. Germline V gene data show CDR1 as SGHAT and CDR2 as FQNNGV. Per the original methods: Amplification from reference gene primers served as the basis for estimated nucleated cell counts. TCRdb's table, derived via immunoSEQ multiplex PCR, lists solely in-frame clones and lacks some. D and trimming were read from the DNA, whereas the V and J calls and clone size are those reported in that table. The table shows more than 200,000 clones, with roughly nine tenths occurring only once. This chain links TRBV11-2 with TRBJ1-1, with unresolved D. This sequence was found in a woman in her twenties or thirties with acute COVID-19. The material sequenced was PBMCs or T cells enriched from blood (not recorded which). CDR3 sequence reads: CASSFDMNTEAFF. In nucleotides, the CDR3 is TGTGCCAGCAGCTTCGACATGAACACTGAAGCTTTCTTT.